These T cell receptor beta chains were read from a single sample in a study of shared clonotypes between healthy human individuals. Produced via immunoSEQ multiplex PCR; TCRdb's table is partial and in-frame only. The data hold about 2.4 million clones, with roughly 93% observed a single time. Specimen: naive CD4+ T cells from PBMCs. All receptors derive from a man younger than 35 in good health. Some clones in this sample may be carry-over from other donors' samples. Each CDR3 is given with its conserved first and last residue.

j_gene: TRBJ1-1; v_gene: TRBV19; CDR3aa: CASGRDFRTEAFF
j_gene: TRBJ1-3; v_gene: TRBV5-1; CDR3aa: CASSPIPSGNTIYF
j_gene: TRBJ2-5; v_gene: TRBV11-2; CDR3aa: CASSLGGGRPSETQYF
j_gene: TRBJ2-1; v_gene: TRBV7-3; CDR3aa: CASSPGTSGTNEQFF
j_gene: TRBJ2-5; v_gene: TRBV10-1; CDR3aa: CASSDEGQTQYF
j_gene: TRBJ2-4; v_gene: TRBV2; CDR3aa: CASSFSKNIQYF
j_gene: TRBJ2-2; v_gene: TRBV4-1; CDR3aa: CASSPGPVFQGIRTGELFF
j_gene: TRBJ2-1; v_gene: TRBV5-1; CDR3aa: CASSLDGGTYNEQFF
j_gene: TRBJ1-1; v_gene: TRBV9; CDR3aa: CASSVSSINTEAFF
j_gene: TRBJ1-2; v_gene: TRBV28; CDR3aa: CASSAIGELVYGYTF
j_gene: TRBJ2-3; v_gene: TRBV11-2; CDR3aa: CASRPGTGEGYTDTQYF
j_gene: TRBJ2-7; v_gene: TRBV5-1; CDR3aa: CASSQTGDSYEQYF
j_gene: TRBJ1-1; v_gene: TRBV5-6; CDR3aa: CASSLEGLGTEAFF
j_gene: TRBJ2-7; v_gene: TRBV29-1; CDR3aa: CSVGTSGSYEQYF
j_gene: TRBJ2-7; v_gene: TRBV30; CDR3aa: CAWSQGEQYF
j_gene: TRBJ2-7; v_gene: TRBV23-1; CDR3aa: CASSHPRGLALNHEQYF
j_gene: TRBJ2-5; v_gene: TRBV2; CDR3aa: CASSEPDLDGRMNQETQYF
j_gene: TRBJ2-1; v_gene: TRBV11-2; CDR3aa: CASSLVGQPGLATGEQFF
j_gene: TRBJ1-2; v_gene: TRBV7-2; CDR3aa: CASSLGRTYNYGYTF
j_gene: TRBJ2-2; v_gene: TRBV27; CDR3aa: CASSLDRGPLNTGELFF
j_gene: TRBJ1-2; v_gene: TRBV6-1; CDR3aa: CASRKQGEDGYTF
j_gene: TRBJ2-1; v_gene: TRBV27; CDR3aa: CASSPRQRLYNEQFF
j_gene: TRBJ1-2; v_gene: TRBV4-3; CDR3aa: CASSIRRTVANYGYTF
j_gene: TRBJ1-1; v_gene: TRBV2; CDR3aa: CASTLEAGRAFF
j_gene: TRBJ2-3; v_gene: TRBV28; CDR3aa: CASSFRDTQYF
j_gene: TRBJ1-3; v_gene: TRBV7-3; CDR3aa: CASSLTGGAGNTIYF
j_gene: TRBJ2-7; v_gene: TRBV7-2; CDR3aa: CASSSLAGGWYEQYF
j_gene: TRBJ2-6; v_gene: TRBV29-1; CDR3aa: CSVEDFRAGGISGANVLTF
j_gene: TRBJ1-3; v_gene: TRBV5-1; CDR3aa: CASSSRPTVNTIYF
j_gene: TRBJ2-7; v_gene: TRBV30; CDR3aa: CAWSVRQGAYEQYF
j_gene: TRBJ2-2; v_gene: TRBV30; CDR3aa: CAWELAGAPGELFF